This T cell receptor (beta chain) was sequenced for a study of spatial heterogeneity in lung cancer. Broader study findings: Tumors with more nonsynonymous mutations had more expanded intratumoral alpha and beta TCRs.

Stated time point: sample taken at primary tumor resection. A word on this clonotype: Its matching antigen is unknown.

Individual TCR cDNA molecules each bore their own unique molecular identifier. TCRdb fed the 5' RACE reads into MiXCR, producing one record per CDR3 protein. This sample has more than 2,500 distinct CDR3 sequences, with 10% found just once. This clonotype originated in a female donor with early-stage non-small cell lung cancer. Sequences were derived from lung tumor tissue, sampled at surgery.

For the CDR3, the DNA is TGTGCCAGCAGCGATCCCGGGACAGGGATCCAAGAGACCCAGTACTTC. Amino acid sequence: CASSDPGTGIQETQYF. This chain joins TRBV2 and TRBJ2-5, with TRBD1 matching 9 bases. The germline V gene encodes CDR1 SNHLY and CDR2 FYNNEI. The CDR3 runs 16 residues. Losses at the gene ends were 6 bases for V and 1 base for J; bases not matched to a gene: 9.